This T cell receptor beta chain emerged from a study of blood T cell repertoires in COVID-19. Study-wide context: The samples span acute and convalescent COVID-19 from the United States, Italy and Spain. From T cells, B-cell-depleted T cells, or PBMCs came the material, which was cDNA or gDNA.

Source study methods: Reference gene primers were amplified, and this amplification served to estimate nucleated cell counts. This table comes from immunoSEQ multiplex PCR, and its TCRdb copy is limited to in-frame clones, with some not included. That table gives V, J and clone size, and the DNA gave D and trimming. The sample holds approximately 89,000 clones, about 95% seen once. CDR1 and CDR2 (germline): SGHDT, YYEEEE. The CDR3 has 15 residues. V dropped 4 bases and J dropped 3; count of bases not matched to a gene: 7. This sequence was found in a human donor with active COVID-19. The donor label of this sample is uncertain. V and J are TRBV5-6 and TRBJ2-3; 8 bases agree with TRBD2. Sequenced input: peripheral blood. The CDR3, as DNA: TGTGCCAGCAGCCGGGCGGTAGCGGGGACAGATACGCAGTATTTT. Translation gives CASSRAVAGTDTQYF.